A selection of T cell receptor beta chains follows, all from one sample in a study of blood T cell repertoires in COVID-19. TCRdb's copy holds only in-frame clones and misses some; the assay was immunoSEQ multiplex PCR. Among fewer than 200,000 clones, about 85% were seen once, and the ten largest hold approximately 24%. Sequences were obtained from peripheral blood. The receptors shown here come from a man in his sixties with acute or convalescent COVID-19. Each CDR3 is given with its conserved first and last residue. A D gene is named only where the DNA matches it firmly. Clone size, where shown, is once, few, many, or a class for clones that have expanded.

>TRBJ1-5|NA|NA|TRBV30|15
TGTGCCTGGAATAACCCACAGGATAGCAATCAGCCCCAGCATTTT
CAWNNPQDSNQPQHF
>TRBJ2-4|NA|NA|TRBV12-5|17
TGTGCTAGTGGTTTGGCCCCGCCACCTATAGCCAAAAACATTCAGTACTTC
CASGLAPPPIAKNIQYF
>TRBJ1-2|few|NA|TRBV30|12
TGTGCCTGGAGTAGCAGGGGTAATGGCTACACCTTC
CAWSSRGNGYTF
>TRBJ1-5|once|NA|TRBV5-4|14
TGTGCCAGCAGCTTGGTCAGGGCTAATCAGCCCCAGCATTTT
CASSLVRANQPQHF
>TRBJ1-4|few|NA|TRBV27|14
TGTGCCAGCAGTTTACGCTTCCTAGGAGAAAAACTGTTTTTT
CASSLRFLGEKLFF
>TRBJ1-2|NA|NA|TRBV5-1|14
TGCGCCAGCAGCTTGCCGGACATTAACTATGGCTACACCTTC
CASSLPDINYGYTF
>TRBJ1-1|NA|TRBD1|TRBV7-9|14
TGTGCCAGCAGCTTAGGGGACAGGGTTACTGAAGCTTTCTTT
CASSLGDRVTEAFF
>TRBJ1-6|NA|NA|TRBV3-1/TRBV3-2|12
TGTGCCAGCAGCCAAGAACGGTCACCCCTCCACTTT
CASSQERSPLHF
>TRBJ2-5|NA|NA|TRBV6-5|16
TGTGCCAGCAGTTACAAATGGCAGGGGCTGGGAGAGACCCAGTACTTC
CASSYKWQGLGETQYF
>TRBJ2-5|NA|TRBD2|TRBV12-3/TRBV12-4|13
TGTGCCAGCGGGTCGACTAGCGGAGAGACCCAGTACTTC
CASGSTSGETQYF
>TRBJ1-4|NA|NA|TRBV6-5|14
TGTGCCAGCAGCAGAGCCAGGGGTAATGAAAAACTGTTTTTT
CASSRARGNEKLFF
>TRBJ1-1|NA|TRBD1|TRBV5-1|14
TGCGCCAGCAGCTTAAAACAGGGGGCGGAAGAAGCTTTCTTT
CASSLKQGAEEAFF
>TRBJ1-1|NA|TRBD1|TRBV29-1|14
TGCAGCGTTGAAATCGACAGGGATGGAACTGAAGCTTTCTTT
CSVEIDRDGTEAFF
>TRBJ2-3|NA|TRBD2|TRBV7-9|15
TGTGCCAGCGTAAGGACTAGCGGGAACCCAGATACGCAGTATTTT
CASVRTSGNPDTQYF
>TRBJ1-3|few|NA|TRBV11-3|15
TGTGCCAGCAGCGCGCAGCCAGGGCCTGGAAACACCATATATTTT
CASSAQPGPGNTIYF
>TRBJ2-3|NA|NA|TRBV13|14
TGTGCCAGCAGCCAAGGGGGTAACACAGATACGCAGTATTTT
CASSQGGNTDTQYF
>TRBJ1-2|NA|NA|TRBV9|13
TGTGCCAGCAAACAGGAGGGTCAGTATGGCTACACCTTC
CASKQEGQYGYTF